Listed below are T cell receptor beta chains from one sample, sequenced in a study of cytomegalovirus exposure and HLA in healthy donors. Sequencing was performed with immunoSEQ multiplex PCR; in TCRdb, only in-frame clones are kept and a portion is missing. The repertoire holds 55,000 to 75,000 clones, with less than 96% as singletons. Sequenced sample: PBMCs. Source of these receptors: a woman younger than 30 in good health and CMV-seronegative. Each CDR3 is given with its conserved first and last residue. The D gene is left open where the match is weak. Clone size is given for some rows only: seen once, a few or many times, or a class if the clone is expanded.

v_call	j_call	d_call	cdr3_length	clone_size	cdr3_aa	cdr3_nt
TRBV19	TRBJ2-1	TRBD2	16	once	CASSTTSGGTYNEQFF	TGTGCCAGTAGCACCACTAGCGGGGGGACCTACAATGAGCAGTTCTTC
TRBV28	TRBJ1-2	.	14	.	CASSPGTRGYGYTF	TGTGCCAGCAGCCCCGGGACACGGGGATATGGCTACACCTTC
TRBV15	TRBJ1-4	.	14	.	CATSQHTTNEKLFF	TGTGCCACCAGTCAACACACAACTAATGAAAAACTGTTTTTT
TRBV29-1	TRBJ2-6	.	18	.	CSVAQGWVGGSGANVLTF	TGCAGCGTTGCCCAGGGGTGGGTTGGGGGCTCTGGGGCCAACGTCCTGACTTTC
TRBV30	TRBJ1-2	.	15	.	CAWSPPGGANYGYTF	TGTGCCTGGAGCCCCCCAGGAGGGGCTAACTATGGCTACACCTTC
TRBV11-2	TRBJ2-5	TRBD2	16	.	CASSPPGSRGWETQYF	TGTGCCAGCAGCCCCCCGGGCTCGCGGGGGTGGGAGACCCAGTACTTC
TRBV4-3	TRBJ1-5	.	16	.	CASSQDLGRVGQPQHF	TGCGCCAGCAGCCAAGATCTGGGGAGGGTTGGGCAGCCCCAGCATTTT
TRBV23-1	TRBJ1-1	.	12	.	CASSPRGTEAFF	TGCGCCAGCAGTCCCCGAGGCACTGAAGCTTTCTTT
TRBV7-8	TRBJ2-3	TRBD2	17	.	CASSLGALADSTDTQYF	TGTGCCAGCAGCTTAGGGGCACTAGCGGACAGCACAGATACGCAGTATTTT
TRBV10-3	TRBJ2-2	.	16	.	CAISESFGGRTGELFF	TGTGCCATCAGTGAGTCGTTCGGGGGACGTACCGGGGAGCTGTTTTTT
TRBV7-7	TRBJ2-7	.	13	few	CASSSQGGGEQYF	TGTGCTAGCAGCTCCCAGGGGGGAGGCGAGCAGTACTTC
TRBV28	TRBJ2-1	TRBD2	15	.	CASSLLGEGNNEQFF	TGTGCCAGCAGTTTATTGGGGGAGGGCAACAATGAGCAGTTCTTC
TRBV7-9	TRBJ2-7	TRBD2	18	.	CASSFGRAGVDWAWEQYF	TGTGCCAGCAGCTTCGGAAGAGCGGGAGTGGATTGGGCTTGGGAGCAGTACTTC
TRBV10-3	TRBJ1-3	TRBD1	14	.	CAIGTGFGWDTIYF	TGTGCCATCGGGACAGGCTTCGGGTGGGACACCATATATTTT
TRBV28	TRBJ2-5	TRBD2	15	.	CASSFAGGRQETQYF	TGTGCCAGCAGTTTCGCGGGGGGGCGACAAGAGACCCAGTACTTC
TRBV4-3	TRBJ2-3	TRBD1	13	.	CASSQDRGTGRYF	TGCGCCAGCAGCCAAGATCGGGGGACAGGGCGGTATTTT
TRBV27	TRBJ1-2	TRBD1	16	.	CASSLFRARGHHGYTF	TGTGCCAGCAGTTTATTCCGTGCTAGGGGGCATCATGGCTACACCTTC
TRBV5-1	TRBJ2-6	.	15	.	CASSPAYSGANVLTF	TGCGCCAGCAGCCCCGCGTACTCTGGGGCCAACGTCCTGACTTTC
TRBV6-5	TRBJ2-1	.	12	.	CASLAPYNEQFF	TGTGCCAGCTTGGCTCCCTACAATGAGCAGTTCTTC
TRBV11-2	TRBJ1-1	TRBD1	16	once	CASSLALGQGGTEAFF	TGTGCCAGCAGCTTAGCCCTCGGACAGGGGGGGACTGAAGCTTTCTTT
TRBV6-5	TRBJ1-4	.	13	.	CASSGSVPEKLFF	TGTGCCAGCAGTGGTTCGGTCCCCGAAAAACTGTTTTTT
TRBV4-2	TRBJ2-1	.	14	.	CASSLPGADNEQFF	TGTGCCAGCAGCCTTCCGGGAGCCGACAATGAGCAGTTCTTC
TRBV27	TRBJ2-7	TRBD2	16	.	CASSFRAPGGSYEQYF	TGTGCCAGCAGTTTCCGCGCTCCGGGAGGGTCCTACGAGCAGTACTTC
TRBV5-5	TRBJ2-7	TRBD1	15	.	CASSPVTGDPYEQYF	TGTGCCAGCAGCCCCGTTACAGGGGACCCCTACGAGCAGTACTTC
TRBV9	TRBJ1-3	.	13	once	CASSVELGNTIYF	TGTGCCAGCAGCGTAGAACTTGGAAACACCATATATTTT
TRBV9	TRBJ2-2	TRBD1	15	.	CASSLSGQGAGELFF	TGTGCCAGCAGCCTCTCGGGACAGGGGGCCGGGGAGCTGTTTTTT
TRBV9	TRBJ2-3	.	15	.	CASSVGGGSTDTQYF	TGTGCCAGCAGCGTAGGAGGCGGGAGCACAGATACGCAGTATTTT
TRBV6-5	TRBJ2-5	.	16	.	CASSYKGGQFQETQYF	TGTGCCAGCAGTTACAAGGGGGGACAGTTCCAAGAGACCCAGTACTTC